The clone carrying this T cell receptor (beta chain) has a handful of counts. The target antigen is unknown. 5'RACE primed at constant segments yielded TCR alpha and TCR beta cDNA libraries bearing sample barcodes and UMIs. TCRdb re-derived calls from the 5' RACE reads in MiXCR, one entry per CDR3 protein. This table has 65,000 to 90,000 distinct CDR3 sequences, approximately 14% appearing once. The sample originates from a study of T-cell memory formation after mild COVID-19. About the study: The TCR clusters were mostly specific to one donor.

This CDR3 has 15 residues. Unmatched junction bases numbered 9, after V lost 6 bases and J lost 6 bases. General observations from the study: There were some responding clones in pre-infection memory, which suggested that cross-reactive memory had joined.

Sequences were obtained from PBMCs or a T cell subset sorted from them (not recorded which). The TCR comes from an adult woman who had mild COVID-19 (a few samples of this study predate the infection). Cell type and time point are not known. The chain uses TRBV12-3 or TRBV12-4 and TRBJ2-7, with 12 bases fitting TRBD1. Written as DNA, the CDR3 is TGTGCCAGCAGCCCGCCCGGGACAGGGGGCAGCGAGCAGTACTTC. Translated: CASSPPGTGGSEQYF.